This T cell receptor (beta chain) emerged from a study of molecular identifiers for immune sequencing clone quantification. Via MiXCR, TCRdb re-called the PCR reads, giving one row per CDR3 protein. This table holds about 500,000 distinct CDR3 sequences, roughly 26% found once. Trimming took 3 bases from V and 6 from J; bases not matched to a gene: 7. This CDR3 contains 15 residues. The germline V gene has CDR1 MGHRA and CDR2 YSYEKL. The V gene is TRBV4-1, the J gene TRBJ1-5; 8 bases agree with TRBD1. The sequence came from a human donor in good health. Some libraries in this study had Jurkat cell RNA spiked in. Sequenced input: naive CD8+ T cells from blood, with Jurkat cell RNA spiked in. Described subset: FACS-sorted CD8+CD4-CCR7+CD45RA+ naive T cells. The CDR3 DNA reads as TGCGCCAGCAGCCATACCCAGGGGGCGGGTCAGCCCCAGCATTTT. Translation gives CASSHTQGAGQPQHF.